This T cell receptor beta chain emerged from a study of cytomegalovirus exposure and HLA in healthy donors. Study background: It was reported in a later analysis that the same platform had been used for the roughly 130 validation repertoires as for the roughly 670 first-cohort repertoires.

Looked up from germline, CDR1 is SGHAT and CDR2 is FQNNGV. CDR3 length equals 15 residues. Trimming cost V 5 bases and J 6 bases; bases outside gene matches: 9. Assay: immunoSEQ multiplex PCR; the TCRdb copy retains only in-frame clones and omits some. In the table there are tens of thousands of clones, almost 97% of which are singletons. In regard to this clone: The antigen remains undetermined.

Study conclusions and caveats: In a later analysis, first-cohort TCR clusters were found to tend to co-occur in the 130 or so validation repertoires. The listing of some 170 TCR beta chains classed them as cytomegalovirus-associated. Confirmation in vitro established that three CMV-associated chains were specific for CMV antigens.

This chain uses TRBV11-2 with TRBJ2-3, with 9 bases fitting TRBD2. Sequencing was performed on PBMCs. This receptor was taken from a man between 18 and 35 years old in good health and CMV-seropositive. The CDR3 here is CASSRNSGSGDTQYF. The CDR3 coding sequence is TGTGCCAGCAGCCGTAATAGCGGGAGTGGGGATACGCAGTATTTT.